The text below deals with one T cell receptor beta chain. Its antigen remains unidentified. Germline lookup yields CDR1 SGHNT and CDR2 YYREEE (reference sequence). CDR3 length equals 14 residues. V was pared by 0 bases and J by 2 bases, with 8 bases between. This record comes from a study of T cells in Graves' hyperthyroidism and ophthalmopathy. Regions amplified from RNA transcripts were the TCR beta CDR3 regions. TCR CDR3 underwent first-round RT-PCR with the HTBI primer set. TCRdb re-derived calls from the multiplex PCR reads in MiXCR, one entry per CDR3 protein. This sample has around 300,000 distinct CDR3 sequences, with about 15% found just once. Diagnoses rested on clinical symptoms, serum thyroxine and TRAb, thyroid ultrasound and orbital computed tomography. General study results and limits: Among thyroid clonotypes expanded above 0.001, most also appeared in blood. Stable hyperthyroidism and ophthalmopathy were separated using 13 V-J signatures.

The gene calls are TRBV5-4 and TRBJ2-5; D is uncertain. The specimen sequenced was blood. This sequence originates from a woman in her 50s with Graves' hyperthyroidism that later progressed to Graves' ophthalmopathy. The CDR3 protein is CASSLGISQETQYF. The CDR3, as DNA: TGTGCCAGCAGCTTGGGGATTTCGCAAGAGACCCAGTACTTC.